What follows describes a single T cell receptor beta chain. This receptor's antigen is unknown. No qualities accompany the bases; no much larger clone lies one base away. CDR1 and CDR2 (WNHNN, SYGVQD) derive from the germline V gene (reference sequence). The CDR3 runs 15 residues from the cysteine to the phenylalanine. The CDR3 DNA has 45 bases and is translated from base 1. Trimming takes 9 bases off V and 5 bases off J; junction bases not matched to a gene: 13. The treatment or condition label on this specimen signifies: 19 received Ad26.COV2.S at low or high dose, single or two shots; 5 received placebo; per-sample allocation not given. Repertoires of vaccine and placebo recipients were sequenced from samples taken on day 63 after the first injection. In Cohort 1b, more than 20 adults aged 18-55 years were enrolled at a single site in Boston, USA, between 29 July and 7 August 2020. As a vaccine, Ad26.COV2.S was a replication-incompetent adenovirus type 26 vector that expressed a prefusion-stabilized SARS-CoV-2 spike protein derived from the original Wuhan strain.

The sample comes from a study of Ad26.COV2.S vaccination and SARS-CoV-2 variants (TCRdb year 2021). With regard to the full study: Donors in the vaccine arm were drawn from COV1001, a multicentre, randomized, double-blind, placebo-controlled phase I-IIa trial testing Ad26.COV2.S in healthy adults. A total of 32 samples were included in the TCR-sequenced set, comprising 19 Ad26.COV2.S vaccine recipients, 5 placebo recipients and 8 SARS-CoV-2 convalescent individuals. TCRbeta repertoire sequencing served as the tool for gauging how specific and how broad the SARS-CoV-2-reactive T cell receptors were following Ad26.COV2.S vaccination. Blinding of investigators to trial group allocation was maintained during experiments and outcome assessment. Trial participants were randomized into five groups of five, in which low-dose or high-dose Ad26.COV2.S was given once or twice, or placebo was given on both occasions. Ad26.COV2.S was given intramuscularly at 5x10^10 or 1x10^11 viral particles, as a single shot or as two shots 56 days apart. Beyond this particular receptor, the publication reports: Vaccine and placebo recipients had similar non-spike TCR breadth, a finding consistent with the vaccine containing only spike. It was noted by the authors that total T cell responses may have been underestimated by the TCR breadth and depth analyses. Substantial breadth of spike-specific CD8+ and CD4+ T cell responses was reported after vaccination. The study lacked the statistical power to compare responses across vaccine doses or regimens. Compared with placebo recipients, Ad26.COV2.S recipients showed higher spike-specific TCR breadth (P = 0.0014).

TCRbeta CDR3 regions were sequenced with the immunoSEQ Assay. After extraction, genomic DNA underwent amplification by bias-controlled multiplex PCR, followed by high-throughput sequencing. The published analysis was carried out like this. Collapsing and filtering of sequences were performed to quantify the absolute abundance of each unique TCRbeta CDR3 region. T cell fraction was estimated by normalization of TCRbeta template counts to usable DNA, with usable DNA being measured through amplification of reference genes present in all nucleated cells. Repertoire TCRs were annotated as SARS-CoV-2-specific by exact matching of V gene, CDR3 amino acid sequence and J gene to a known reactive TCR set. The reference SARS-CoV-2 TCR set came from MIRA and was filtered for enrichment in COVID-19-positive ImmuneCODE repertoires, removing public or cross-reactive TCRs. Based on the MIRA antigens, annotated TCRs were further analysed at the level of specific ORF or position within ORF. Depth was the summed frequency of annotated unique rearrangements, while breadth was defined as annotated unique rearrangements over total unique productive rearrangements. Group comparisons of TCR breadth used two-sided Wilcoxon rank-sum tests. What TCRdb holds here is the immuneACCESS table cut down to in-frame rearrangements. Part of the clones is not present; checked against another copy, under half of the missing clones reflect an unresolved V gene, and the others are unexplained. V and J calls plus clone size are reproduced from that table; the DNA served to infer D and trimming. The sample has under 250,000 clones on record, around 85% of them singletons. The top ten clonotypes cover just under 3% of the sample.

This receptor was taken from a person aged 18 to 59 who received the Ad26.COV2.S COVID-19 vaccine or a placebo. The chain is assembled from TRBV10-1 and TRBJ2-3, with 8 middle bases fitting TRBD2. Sequenced here: peripheral blood, sampled in a trial of Ad26.COV2.S vaccine versus placebo. The CDR3 reads CARGVSGVMRDTQYF. The sequenced DNA is TGCGCCAGGGGGGTTAGCGGGGTAATGAGAGATACGCAGTATTTT.